Shown below are 26 T cell receptor beta chains from a single sample sequenced in a study of CD8 T cells in ankylosing spondylitis. TCRdb called the 5' RACE reads again in MiXCR, with one record for every CDR3 protein. The repertoire holds over 450,000 distinct CDR3 sequences, with roughly 13% as singletons. Study-wide results and caveats: Blood from ankylosing spondylitis patients appeared to carry a characteristic eight-variant TCR beta motif.

What these receptors recognize is not known. Sequenced: blood, either unsorted or a sorted T cell fraction (not recorded which). These receptors originate from a male donor with ankylosing spondylitis.

The gene calls are TRBV5-1 and TRBJ1-4; 7 bases are a match to TRBD1. This CDR3 comprises 13 residues. V lost 4 bases and J lost 5; bases outside the gene matches: 2. Germline CDR1 and CDR2: SGHRS and YFSETQ. The CDR3 is CASSGTENEKLFF. CDR3 in DNA: TGCGCCAGCAGCGGGACAGAAAATGAAAAACTGTTTTTT. Variable domain in full (rest from reference TRBV5-1 and TRBJ1-4): KAGVTQTPRYLIKTRGQQVTLSCSPISGHRSVSWYQQTPGQGLQFLFEYFSETQRNKGNFPGRFSGRQFSNSRSEMNVSTLELGDSALYLCASSGTENEKLFFGSGTQLSVL.

The rearrangement links TRBV28 to TRBJ2-1; D is ambiguous. This CDR3 is 16 amino acids long. V lost 4 bases, J lost 0 bases, and 13 bases lay in between. CDR1 is MDHEN, CDR2 SYDVKM, per germline. This chain's CDR3 is CASSSPGMSSYNEQFF. The DNA for the CDR3 is TGTGCCAGCAGTTCCCCCGGTATGAGCTCCTACAATGAGCAGTTCTTC.

The chain employs TRBV5-1 and TRBJ2-1; 7 nucleotides agree with TRBD1. Germline CDR1 and CDR2: SGHRS and YFSETQ. The CDR3 is made up of 14 amino acids. The ends lost 0 bases at V and 12 bases at J; junction bases unmatched: 9. The CDR3 DNA follows: TGCGCCAGCAGCTTGGAGGGGGCCCCACGAGGGCAGTTCTTC. Protein product: CASSLEGAPRGQFF.

The rearrangement links TRBV5-1 to TRBJ2-5; D not certain. The CDR3 loop spans 14 amino acids. V shed 2 bases and J shed 2 bases, with 10 bases lying between them. Germline CDR1 reads SGHRS; CDR2 reads YFSETQ. DNA of the CDR3: TGCGCCAGCAGCTTAGACCTGTATCAAGAGACCCAGTACTTC. It yields the protein CASSLDLYQETQYF.

At least ten counts were recorded for this clonotype. J is TRBJ1-3 and V is TRBV5-1; possible D gene TRBD1, 6 bases. In germline, CDR1 is SGHRS, CDR2 YFSETQ. This CDR3 region has 14 residues. The ends were cut back, 5 bases at V and 1 base at J, with 10 bases in the middle. CDR3 in DNA: TGCGCCAGCAGTTCACAGGGATCTGGAAACACCATATATTTT. Translated, it gives CASSSQGSGNTIYF.

This clonotype was counted at least ten times. This sequence joins TRBV6-1 and TRBJ2-1, with D tentatively TRBD1 (6 bases). V lost 5 bases and J lost 0, with 8 bases in between. The CDR3 contains 14 residues. Germline CDR1 is MNHNS and CDR2 is SASEGT. The CDR3 nucleotides are TGTGCCAGCAGTCCCAGGGGCTCCTACAATGAGCAGTTCTTC. It yields the protein CASSPRGSYNEQFF.

This clonotype was recorded a few times. The chain carries TRBV29-1 and TRBJ2-1; 7 positions agree with TRBD2. The CDR3 sequence is 16 residues long. Germline lookup yields CDR1 SQVTM and CDR2 ANQGSEA. V dropped 5 bases and J dropped 5; count of bases not matched to a gene: 15. The CDR3 sequence: CSVQSFWAGVDNEQFF. CDR3 in DNA: TGCAGCGTTCAATCCTTCTGGGCGGGAGTGGACAATGAGCAGTTCTTC.

V usage is TRBV27 and J usage is TRBJ2-7; no reliable D call. CDR3 length: 14 residues. Germline V gene sequence: CDR1 MNHEY, CDR2 SMNVEV (reference sequence). V was pared by 3 bases and J by 3 bases, with 12 bases between. In DNA form, the CDR3 reads TGTGCCAGCAGTTTGAAGCCGACCGGCTACGAGCAGTACGTC. This gives the protein CASSLKPTGYEQYV.

V usage is TRBV20-1 and J usage is TRBJ2-3; TRBD2 matches 7 bases. Germline V gene data show CDR1 as DFQATT and CDR2 as SNEGSKA (reference sequence). The CDR3 is made up of 16 amino acids. J lost 2 bases, V lost 0 bases, and 8 bases had no gene match. The CDR3 region has the DNA TGCAGTGCTAGAGATAGGCTAGCGGACCCCACAGATACGCAGTATTTT. Its translation: CSARDRLADPTDTQYF.

The rearrangement uses TRBV12-3 or TRBV12-4 and TRBJ1-4; D gene unclear. Trimming cost V 3 bases and J 4 bases, with 6 bases left between them. The CDR3 consists of 13 residues. CDR3: CASSFLVNEKLFF. In DNA form, the CDR3 reads TGTGCCAGCAGTTTCTTAGTTAATGAAAAACTGTTTTTT.

This clonotype was counted a few times. This chain links TRBV10-2 with TRBJ1-5; TRBD1 matches 7 bases. The CDR3 is 14 residues long. V shed 6 bases and J 5 bases; nucleotides not matched to a gene: 7. Germline CDR1 WSHSY, CDR2 SAAADI. CDR3 region: CASRQGKQDQPQHF. The CDR3 nucleotides are TGCGCCAGCAGACAGGGGAAACAGGATCAGCCCCAGCATTTT.

In this sample, this clonotype turned up many times. The rearrangement uses TRBV12-3 or TRBV12-4 and TRBJ1-2; D call uncertain. CDR3 size: 18 residues. With 0 bases removed from V and 0 bases from J, the gap between germline ends came to 17 bases. The CDR3 bases are TGTGCCAGCAGTTTAGCGAGTCTAGGCAGGCGCCCTAACTATGGCTACACCTTC. It codes for CASSLASLGRRPNYGYTF.

The sample holds a few counts of this clonotype. This rearrangement joins TRBV12-3 or TRBV12-4 to TRBJ1-1, with TRBD1 matching over 7 bases. This CDR3 has 15 residues. Trimming cost V 6 bases and J 1 base; bases outside gene matches: 8. CDR3 nucleotide sequence: TGTGCCAGCAGCTCCCCGGGACAGAGGAACACTGAAGCTTTCTTT. Its protein is CASSSPGQRNTEAFF.

This clonotype was seen more than once but under ten times. The chain employs TRBV5-1 and TRBJ1-6; D not resolved. Between the trimmed V and J ends, which lost 6 bases and 9 bases, there was a span of 13 bases. There are 13 residues in the CDR3. Germline V lookup: CDR1 SGHRS, CDR2 YFSETQ. The CDR3 DNA is TGCGCCAGCAACGGGGAGGTTGGTTCACCCCTCCACTTT. This codes for CASNGEVGSPLHF.

This clonotype turned up a few times. The V and J genes are TRBV15 and TRBJ1-5; 7 bases are a match to TRBD1. The CDR3 contains 14 residues. Germline assignment: CDR1 LNHNV and CDR2 YYDKDF (reference sequence). V lost 5 bases, J lost 5 bases, and 6 bases stayed unmatched. CDR3 amino acids: CATSFDRADQPQHF. In nucleotides, the CDR3 is TGTGCCACCAGCTTTGACAGGGCGGATCAGCCCCAGCATTTT.

The chain joins TRBV29-1 to TRBJ2-3; the match to TRBD1 covers 7 bases. This CDR3 is 13 amino acids long. The V segment lost 3 bases and the J segment 5 bases; nucleotides outside the gene matches: 5. Per germline, CDR1 SQVTM and CDR2 ANQGSEA. CDR3 in DNA: TGCAGCGTTGACAGGGGGAAGAGAGATACGCAGTATTTT. This sequence encodes CSVDRGKRDTQYF.

This clonotype was counted only a few times. This chain uses TRBV20-1 with TRBJ1-6; D unclear. Trimming removed 3 bases at V and 6 bases at J, with 15 bases between. The germline gives CDR1 DFQATT, CDR2 SNEGSKA (reference sequence). The CDR3 is made up of 15 amino acids. The CDR3 loop is CSASNSLLFNSPLHF. As DNA, the CDR3 is TGCAGTGCTAGTAACAGCCTCCTCTTTAATTCACCCCTCCACTTT.

This clonotype was seen ten or more times. The chain has TRBV19 and TRBJ2-1; perhaps TRBD2 as D (6 bases). Germline loops: CDR1 LNHDA, CDR2 SQIVND (reference sequence). The V end was cut by 5 bases, the J end by 8 bases, with 16 bases between. This CDR3 is 14 amino acids long. CDR3 residues: CASSPSGEVDEQFF. The CDR3 nucleotides read TGTGCCAGTAGTCCCAGTGGGGAGGTGGATGAGCAGTTCTTC.

There are a few counts of this clonotype. The chain carries TRBV4-1 and TRBJ2-5; D possibly matches TRBD1 or TRBD2 (6 bases each). Germline V gene lookup returns CDR1 MGHRA and CDR2 YSYEKL. This CDR3 region has 19 residues. Trimming pared 1 base from V and 2 bases from J, leaving 23 bases between. This chain's CDR3 is CASSQGRTGATGLQETQYF. DNA of the CDR3: TGCGCCAGCAGCCAAGGGAGGACGGGGGCAACAGGGCTTCAAGAGACCCAGTACTTC.

In this sample, this clonotype turned up a few times. This chain uses TRBV6-1 with TRBJ2-7; 11 bases are shared with TRBD1. This CDR3 spans 15 amino acids. J lost 0 bases, V lost 4 bases, and 2 bases had no gene match. Germline V gene data show CDR1 as MNHNS and CDR2 as SASEGT. The CDR3 here is CASSGGTGGSYEQYV. The CDR3 DNA is TGTGCCAGCAGTGGGGGGACAGGGGGCTCCTACGAGCAGTACGTC.

This clonotype was observed at least ten times. V is TRBV27 and J is TRBJ2-1, with D perhaps TRBD2 (6 bases). The CDR3 covers 16 residues. CDR1 and CDR2 from the germline V gene are MNHEY and SMNVEV (reference sequence). Trimming left V 5 bases short and J 6 bases short, with 20 bases between. The CDR3 DNA sequence: TGTGCCAGCAGTCGACCCGGGACTCATAACGGCAATGAGCAGTTCTTC. Its protein is CASSRPGTHNGNEQFF.

Ten or more counts support this clonotype. The chain has TRBV6-5 and TRBJ2-1, with 8 bases matching TRBD1. CDR1 MNHEY and CDR2 SVGAGI come from the germline V gene. The CDR3 is 15 amino acids. V dropped 4 bases and J dropped 1; count of bases not matched to a gene: 3. The CDR3 region has the DNA TGTGCCAGCAGTTCAGGACAGGGATCCTACAATGAGCAGTTCTTC. This encodes CASSSGQGSYNEQFF.

The V gene is TRBV30, the J gene TRBJ2-7; D remains unclear. In germline, CDR1 is GTSNPN, CDR2 SVGIG (reference sequence). CDR3 size: 12 residues. V was shortened by 5 bases and J by 0 bases, with 8 bases between the two germline ends. This CDR3 reads CAWARVSYEQYF. CDR3 DNA sequence: TGTGCCTGGGCAAGGGTCTCCTACGAGCAGTACTTC.

At least ten counts were recorded for this clonotype. The DNA for the CDR3 is TGTGCCAGCAGTGGAGCGGGTAGAGAGACCCAGTACTTC. Translation: CASSGAGRETQYF. The chain recombines TRBV2 with TRBJ2-5; D is perhaps TRBD2 (6 bases). V lost 4 bases to trimming and J lost 4 bases, with 10 bases between them. The CDR3 extends over 13 amino acids. Germline loops: CDR1 SNHLY, CDR2 FYNNEI.

This chain uses TRBV20-1 with TRBJ2-5; 8 positions match TRBD1. The CDR3 extends over 14 amino acids. V was clipped by 6 bases and J by 4 bases; unmatched bases: 10. Germline assignment: CDR1 DFQATT and CDR2 SNEGSKA (reference sequence). The CDR3 coding sequence is TGCAGTGCCCTAGGACAGGGTGCGGCAGAGACCCAGTACTTC. Translated: CSALGQGAAETQYF.

In its sample, this clonotype was seen a few times. The CDR3 nucleotides read TGTGCCAGCAGAATACTCAACGCCGGGGAGCTGTTTTTT. Residues: CASRILNAGELFF. The J gene is TRBJ2-2, the V gene TRBV6-2 or TRBV6-3; no reliable D call. Germline V CDR1 and CDR2: MNHEY, SVGEGT. Trimming left V 6 bases short and J 6 bases short, with 11 bases between. CDR3 size: 13 residues.